The 8 T cell receptor beta chains below come from one sample, sequenced in a study of T cells in Graves' hyperthyroidism and ophthalmopathy. Amplification of TCR beta CDR3 regions was performed using RNA transcripts as template. Primed by the HTBI set, a first-round RT-PCR was run on the TCR CDR3. TCRdb reanalysed the multiplex PCR reads using MiXCR and keeps one entry per CDR3 protein. The sample carries more than 300,000 distinct CDR3 sequences, under 20% recorded once. Input material: blood. These receptors were obtained from a man younger than 35 with Graves' ophthalmopathy.

Many counts were recorded for this clonotype. The chain is built from TRBV2 and TRBJ2-7, with 7 bases lining up with TRBD1. Germline CDR1 SNHLY, CDR2 FYNNEI. Unmatched junction bases numbered 8, after V lost 4 bases and J lost 5 bases. The CDR3 has 14 residues. In nucleotides, the CDR3 is TGTGCCAGCAGTGTTACAGGGGCCCAGGACGAGCAGTACTTC. Protein sequence: CASSVTGAQDEQYF.

This chain links TRBV7-9 with TRBJ2-3; D may correspond to TRBD1 or TRBD2 (5 bases each). Germline CDR1 SEHNR, CDR2 FQNEAQ (reference sequence). There are 15 residues in the CDR3. V gave up 3 bases and J gave up 2 bases, with 12 bases separating them. CDR3 nucleotides: TGTGCCAGCAGCTTCGACGGGGCGTCCACAGATACGCAGTATTTT. Encoded protein: CASSFDGASTDTQYF.

The genes are TRBV7-9 and TRBJ2-1, with D perhaps matching TRBD2 (6 bases). In germline, CDR1 is SEHNR, CDR2 FQNEAQ (reference sequence). V lost 6 bases and J 7 bases, leaving 13 bases between the germline ends. There are 13 residues in the CDR3. The CDR3 DNA follows: TGTGCCAGCAGTCGGGGGATCCTTAATGAGCAGTTCTTC. Protein sequence: CASSRGILNEQFF.

A word on this clonotype: At one of its ends the junction is not consistent with the germline gene, which may arise from a read error. V usage is TRBV2 and J usage is TRBJ2-6; a weak D match, TRBD2 (6 bases). CDR1 is SNHLY, CDR2 FYNNEI, per germline. CDR3 size: 16 residues. The CDR3 DNA is TGTGCCAGCAGAAGGGGACTCATCTCTGGGGTCAACGTCCTGACTTTC. It yields the protein CASRRGLISGVNVLTF. The entire variable domain, with the rest obtained from reference TRBV2 and TRBJ2-6, is as follows: EPEVTQTPSHQVTQMGQEVILRCVPISNHLYFYWYRQILGQKVEFLVSFYNNEISEKSEIFDDQFSVERPDGSNFTLKIRSTKLEDSAMYFCASRRGLISGVNVLTFGAGSRLTVL.

In this sample, this clonotype turned up a few times. This chain joins TRBV5-6 and TRBJ2-7; 7 bases line up with TRBD1. Trimming cost V 3 bases and J 0 bases; bases outside gene matches: 12. There are 17 residues in the CDR3. Germline CDR1 reads SGHDT; CDR2 reads YYEEEE. The DNA of the CDR3 is TGTGCCAGCAGCTCCCCCGACCTGACAGGGATCTCCTACGAGCAGTACTTC. Its translation: CASSSPDLTGISYEQYF.

This clonotype appeared a few times. The chain joins TRBV16 to TRBJ1-6, with D possibly TRBD1 on 5 matching bases. Germline V gives CDR1 KGHSY, CDR2 FQNENV. V dropped 1 base and J dropped 6 bases, with 13 bases sitting between them. The CDR3 has 16 residues. The CDR3 nucleotides are TGTGCCAGCAGCCAATGGGGGTCTGCAGCTAATTCACCCCTCCACTTT. Encoded protein: CASSQWGSAANSPLHF.

This clonotype was detected many times. Mismatch with germline at one junction end may stem from a read error. This chain connects TRBV6-1 to TRBJ2-7, with TRBD2 identical over 8 bases. This CDR3 region has 16 residues. From germline, CDR1 is MNHNS and CDR2 SASEGT. As DNA, the CDR3 is TGTGCCAGCAGTGAAGGTTCCAGCGGGGGAGCCTACGAACAGTACTTC. Residues: CASSEGSSGGAYEQYF.

This rearrangement joins TRBV9 to TRBJ2-1; tentatively, D is TRBD1 (7 bases). CDR1 SGDLS and CDR2 YYNGEE come from the germline V gene. This CDR3 region has 14 residues. The CDR3 bases are TGTGCAAAAAAGGGCAGGGGGGCCTACAATGAGCAGTTCTTC. Amino acids: CAKKGRGAYNEQFF.